This record covers a single T cell receptor (beta chain). The antigen remains unidentified. The protocol was immunoSEQ multiplex PCR, while the TCRdb copy is restricted to in-frame clones and leaves out a portion. The table has 150,000 to 200,000 clones, around 93% seen once. This sample was included in a study of T cell responses to AZD1222 COVID-19 vaccine. Findings of the study overall: The study identified only six AZD1222 recipients as seropositive at baseline. A mostly white British donor set with more females was recruited, and clonal diversity was possibly underestimated. No day 14 peak samples; only post-peak repertoires were characterized.

The TCR was taken from an adult in good health. This material consisted of peripheral blood, taken on day 0 of AZD1222 vaccination.

The CDR3 is CASLAGSTDTQYF. DNA of the CDR3: TGTGCTAGTTTAGCGGGAAGCACAGATACGCAGTATTTT. The chain combines TRBV12-5 with TRBJ2-3, with TRBD2 identical over 8 bases. This CDR3 is built from 13 residues. With V trimmed by 8 bases and J by 0 bases, 1 base remained unmatched. From germline, CDR1 is LGHNT and CDR2 FRNRAP.